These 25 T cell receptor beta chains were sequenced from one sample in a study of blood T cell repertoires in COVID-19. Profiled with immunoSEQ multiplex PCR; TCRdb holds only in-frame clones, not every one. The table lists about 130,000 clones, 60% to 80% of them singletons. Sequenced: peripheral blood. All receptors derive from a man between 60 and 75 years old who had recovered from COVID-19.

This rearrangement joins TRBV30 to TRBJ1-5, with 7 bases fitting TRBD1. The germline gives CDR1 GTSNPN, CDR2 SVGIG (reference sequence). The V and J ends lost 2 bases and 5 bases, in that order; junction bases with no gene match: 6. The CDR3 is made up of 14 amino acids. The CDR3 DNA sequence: TGTGCCTGGAGTAGTCAGGGGGGAGATCAGCCCCAGCATTTT. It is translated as CAWSSQGGDQPQHF.

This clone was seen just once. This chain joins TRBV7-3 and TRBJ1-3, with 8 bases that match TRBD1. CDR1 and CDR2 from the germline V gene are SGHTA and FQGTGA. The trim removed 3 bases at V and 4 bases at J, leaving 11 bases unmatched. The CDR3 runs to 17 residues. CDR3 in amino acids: CASSFGQGNQFGNTIYF. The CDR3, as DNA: TGTGCCAGCAGCTTCGGACAGGGCAATCAATTCGGAAACACCATATATTTT.

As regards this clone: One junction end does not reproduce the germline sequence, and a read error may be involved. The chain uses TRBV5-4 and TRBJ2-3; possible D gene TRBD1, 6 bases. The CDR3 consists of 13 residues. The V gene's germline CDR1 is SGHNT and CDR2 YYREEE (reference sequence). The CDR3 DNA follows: TGTGCCAGCAGCCCCCGGGACACAAATACGCAGTATTTT. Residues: CASSPRDTNTQYF. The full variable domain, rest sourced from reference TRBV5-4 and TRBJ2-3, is ETGVTQSPTHLIKTRGQQVTLRCSSQSGHNTVSWYQQALGQGPQFIFQYYREEENGRGNFPPRFSGLQFPNYSSELNVNALELDDSALYLCASSPRDTNTQYFGPGTRLTVL.

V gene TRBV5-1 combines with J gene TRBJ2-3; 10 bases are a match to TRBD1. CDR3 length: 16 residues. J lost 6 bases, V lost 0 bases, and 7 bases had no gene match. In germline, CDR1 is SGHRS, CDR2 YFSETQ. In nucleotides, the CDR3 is TGCGCCAGCAGCTTGGATGGGACAGGGGTTGGGGATACGCAGTATTTT. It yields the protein CASSLDGTGVGDTQYF.

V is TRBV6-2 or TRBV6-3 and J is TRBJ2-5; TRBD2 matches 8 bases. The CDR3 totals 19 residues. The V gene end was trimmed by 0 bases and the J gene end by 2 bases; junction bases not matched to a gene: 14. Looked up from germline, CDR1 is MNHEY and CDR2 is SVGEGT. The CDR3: CASSYSRSGGAGVQETQYF. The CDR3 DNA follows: TGTGCCAGCAGTTACTCGAGGTCGGGCGGAGCGGGAGTTCAAGAGACCCAGTACTTC.

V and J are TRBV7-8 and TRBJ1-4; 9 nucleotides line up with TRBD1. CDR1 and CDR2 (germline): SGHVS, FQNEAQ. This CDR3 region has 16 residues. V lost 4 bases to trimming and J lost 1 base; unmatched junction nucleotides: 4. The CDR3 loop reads CASSSGQGLTNEKLFF. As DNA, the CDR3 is TGTGCCAGCAGCTCGGGACAGGGTTTAACTAATGAAAAACTGTTTTTT.

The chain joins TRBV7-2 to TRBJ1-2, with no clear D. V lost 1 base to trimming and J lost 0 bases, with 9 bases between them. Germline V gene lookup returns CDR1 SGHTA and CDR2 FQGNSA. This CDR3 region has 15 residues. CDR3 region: CASSLEFGTNYGYTF. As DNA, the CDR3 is TGTGCCAGCAGCTTAGAATTCGGGACTAACTATGGCTACACCTTC.

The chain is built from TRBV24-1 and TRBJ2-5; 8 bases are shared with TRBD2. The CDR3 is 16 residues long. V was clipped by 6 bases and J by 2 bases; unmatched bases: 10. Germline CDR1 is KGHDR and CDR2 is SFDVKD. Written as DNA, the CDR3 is TGTGCCACCAGTCGAGGGGTAGCGGGGAATCAAGAGACCCAGTACTTC. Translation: CATSRGVAGNQETQYF.

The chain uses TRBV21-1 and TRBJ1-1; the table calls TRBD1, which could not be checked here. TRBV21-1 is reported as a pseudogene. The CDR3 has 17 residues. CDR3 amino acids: CASSKLKDRGLGTEAFF. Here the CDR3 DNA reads TGTGCCAGCAGCAAATTAAAGGACAGGGGGTTGGGGACTGAAGCTTTCTTT.

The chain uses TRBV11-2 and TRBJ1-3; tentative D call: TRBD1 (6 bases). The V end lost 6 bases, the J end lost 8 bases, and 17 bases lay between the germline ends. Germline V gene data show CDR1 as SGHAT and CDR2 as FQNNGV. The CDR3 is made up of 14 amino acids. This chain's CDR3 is CASSRVTGPYTIYF. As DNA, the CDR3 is TGTGCCAGCAGTCGAGTGACAGGACCCTACACCATATATTTT. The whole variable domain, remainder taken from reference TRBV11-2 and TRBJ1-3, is EAGVAQSPRYKIIEKRQSVAFWCNPISGHATLYWYQQILGQGPKLLIQFQNNGVVDDSQLPKDRFSAERLKGVDSTLKIQPAKLEDSAVYLCASSRVTGPYTIYFGEGSWLTVV.

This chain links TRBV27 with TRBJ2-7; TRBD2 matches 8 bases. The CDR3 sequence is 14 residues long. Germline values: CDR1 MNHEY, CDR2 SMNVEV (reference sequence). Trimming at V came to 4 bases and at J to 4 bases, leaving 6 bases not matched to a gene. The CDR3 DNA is TGTGCCAGCAGTTCCCAGCGGGAGTGGTACGAGCAGTACTTC. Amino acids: CASSSQREWYEQYF.

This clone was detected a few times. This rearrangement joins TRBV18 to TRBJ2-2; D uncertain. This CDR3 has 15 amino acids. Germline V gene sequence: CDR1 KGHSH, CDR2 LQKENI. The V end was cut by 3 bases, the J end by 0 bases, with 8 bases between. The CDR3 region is CASSPEKANTGELFF. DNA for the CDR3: TGTGCCAGCTCACCGGAGAAAGCGAACACCGGGGAGCTGTTTTTT.

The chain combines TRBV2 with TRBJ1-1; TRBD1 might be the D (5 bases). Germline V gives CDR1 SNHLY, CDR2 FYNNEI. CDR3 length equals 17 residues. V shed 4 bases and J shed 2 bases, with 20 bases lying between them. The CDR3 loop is CASSAPNWGLLNTEAFF. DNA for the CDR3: TGTGCCAGCAGTGCGCCAAATTGGGGACTATTAAACACTGAAGCTTTCTTT.

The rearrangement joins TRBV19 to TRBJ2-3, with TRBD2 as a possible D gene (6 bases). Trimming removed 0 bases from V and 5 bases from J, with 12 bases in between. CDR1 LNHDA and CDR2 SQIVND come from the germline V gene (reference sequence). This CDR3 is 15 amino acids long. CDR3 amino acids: CASSIDDGRVDTQYF. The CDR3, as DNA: TGTGCCAGTAGTATAGATGACGGGAGAGTAGATACGCAGTATTTT.

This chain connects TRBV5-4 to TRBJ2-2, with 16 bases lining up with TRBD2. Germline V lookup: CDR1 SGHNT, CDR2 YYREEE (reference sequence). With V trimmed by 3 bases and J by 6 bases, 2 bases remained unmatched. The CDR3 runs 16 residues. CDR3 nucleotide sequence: TGTGCCAGCAGCTCGGGGACTAGCGGGGGGGCCGGGGAGCTGTTTTTT. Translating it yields CASSSGTSGGAGELFF. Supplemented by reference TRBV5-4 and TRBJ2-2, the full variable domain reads ETGVTQSPTHLIKTRGQQVTLRCSSQSGHNTVSWYQQALGQGPQFIFQYYREEENGRGNFPPRFSGLQFPNYSSELNVNALELDDSALYLCASSSGTSGGAGELFFGEGSRLTVL.

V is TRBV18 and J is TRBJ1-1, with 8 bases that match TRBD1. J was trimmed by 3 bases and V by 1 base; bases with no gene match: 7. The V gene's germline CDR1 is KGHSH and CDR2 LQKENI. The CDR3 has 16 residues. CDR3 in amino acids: CASSPLVTGVHTEAFF. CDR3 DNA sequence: TGTGCCAGCTCACCACTTGTGACAGGGGTCCACACTGAAGCTTTCTTT.

CDR3 in DNA: TGTGCCAGCAGTTACCCGGGGGGTATGGATACGCAGTATTTT. Translated: CASSYPGGMDTQYF. V is TRBV6-2 or TRBV6-3 and J is TRBJ2-3, with 7 bases that match TRBD2. With 2 bases clipped from V and 6 bases from J, the junction kept 5 bases outside the gene matches. Germline V CDR1 and CDR2: MNHEY, SVGEGT. CDR3 size: 14 residues.

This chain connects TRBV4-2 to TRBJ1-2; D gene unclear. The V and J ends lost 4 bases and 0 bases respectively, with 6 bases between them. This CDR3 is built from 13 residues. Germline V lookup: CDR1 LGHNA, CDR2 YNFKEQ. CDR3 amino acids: CASSPSTNYGYTF. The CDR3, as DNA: TGTGCCAGCAGCCCGAGTACTAACTATGGCTACACCTTC.

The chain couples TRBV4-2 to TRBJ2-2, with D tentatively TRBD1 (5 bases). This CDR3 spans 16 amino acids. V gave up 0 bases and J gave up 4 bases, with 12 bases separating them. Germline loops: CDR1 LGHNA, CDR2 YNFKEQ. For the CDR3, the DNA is TGTGCCAGCAGCCAAGATCTAGGGGCGAGCACCGGGGAGCTGTTTTTT. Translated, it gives CASSQDLGASTGELFF.

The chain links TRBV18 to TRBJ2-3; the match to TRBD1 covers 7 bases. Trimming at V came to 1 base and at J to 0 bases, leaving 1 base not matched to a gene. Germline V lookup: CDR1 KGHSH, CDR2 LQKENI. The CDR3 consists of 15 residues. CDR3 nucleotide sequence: TGTGCCAGCTCACCACGACAGGGTAGCACAGATACGCAGTATTTT. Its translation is CASSPRQGSTDTQYF.

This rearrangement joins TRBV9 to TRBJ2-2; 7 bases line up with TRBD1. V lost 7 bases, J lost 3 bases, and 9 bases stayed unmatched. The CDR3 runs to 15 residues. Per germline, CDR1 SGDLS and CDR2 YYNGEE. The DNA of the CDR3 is TGTGCCAGCCGACCTACAGGGGTTGACACCGGGGAGCTGTTTTTT. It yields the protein CASRPTGVDTGELFF.

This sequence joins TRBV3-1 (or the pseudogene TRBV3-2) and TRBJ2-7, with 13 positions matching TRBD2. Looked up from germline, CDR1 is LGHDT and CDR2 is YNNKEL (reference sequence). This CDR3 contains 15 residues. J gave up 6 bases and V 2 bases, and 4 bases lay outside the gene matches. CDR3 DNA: TGTGCCAGCAGCCAAACTAGCGGGAGGGCCCTCGAGCAGTACTTC. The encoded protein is CASSQTSGRALEQYF.

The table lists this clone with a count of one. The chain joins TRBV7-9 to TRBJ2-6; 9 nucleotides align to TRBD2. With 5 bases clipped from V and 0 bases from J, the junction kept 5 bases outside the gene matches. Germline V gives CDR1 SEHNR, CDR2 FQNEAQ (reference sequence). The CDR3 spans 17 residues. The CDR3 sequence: CASSPRGGLSGANVLTF. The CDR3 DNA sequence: TGTGCCAGCAGCCCGCGGGGGGGTCTCTCTGGGGCCAACGTCCTGACTTTC.

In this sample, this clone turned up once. DNA for the CDR3: TGTGCCAGCAGCCCCAACAGGTCCCAAGAGACCCAGTACTTC. Translation gives CASSPNRSQETQYF. The chain employs TRBV5-4 and TRBJ2-5, with a tentative D call TRBD1 (5 bases). CDR1 SGHNT and CDR2 YYREEE come from the germline V gene (reference sequence). The V gene lost 4 bases and the J gene lost 1 base, with 11 bases spanning the gap. The CDR3 sequence is 14 residues long.

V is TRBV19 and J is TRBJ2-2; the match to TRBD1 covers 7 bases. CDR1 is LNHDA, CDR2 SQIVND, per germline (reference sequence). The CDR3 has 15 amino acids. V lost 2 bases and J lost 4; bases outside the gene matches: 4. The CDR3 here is CASSIPGTATGELFF. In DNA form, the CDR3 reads TGTGCCAGTAGTATACCAGGGACAGCCACCGGGGAGCTGTTTTTT. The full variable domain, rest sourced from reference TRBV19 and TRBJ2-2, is DGGITQSPKYLFRKEGQNVTLSCEQNLNHDAMYWYRQDPGQGLRLIYYSQIVNDFQKGDIAEGYSVSREKKESFPLTVTSAQKNPTAFYLCASSIPGTATGELFFGEGSRLTVL.